The clone carrying this T cell receptor beta chain was found many times. Its matching antigen is unknown. PBMCs were obtained from over 8.5 ml fresh peripheral blood. The data belong to a study of T cells in Graves' hyperthyroidism and ophthalmopathy. The V and J ends lost 3 bases and 4 bases, in that order; junction bases with no gene match: 5. Germline CDR1 is MNHEY and CDR2 is SMNVEV (reference sequence). The CDR3 covers 15 residues. Using RNA transcripts as the source, TCR beta CDR3 regions were amplified. The primer set for the first-round RT-PCR of the TCR CDR3 was HTBI. TCRdb ran MiXCR on the multiplex PCR reads and lists one entry per CDR3 protein. The table shows approximately 430,000 distinct CDR3 sequences, with about 15% occurring only once. Regarding the study as a whole: Ophthalmopathy, as predicted by the model, came a median around 7 months after the prediction. Blood also held most thyroid clonotypes expanded beyond 0.001.

Sequenced input: blood. The clonotype was recovered from a young man with Graves' ophthalmopathy. The chain joins TRBV27 to TRBJ1-5, with 8 bases that match TRBD1. The chain's CDR3 is CASSFGQGRNQPQHF. CDR3 bases: TGTGCCAGCAGTTTCGGACAGGGACGAAATCAGCCCCAGCATTTT.